This note documents a single T cell receptor beta chain sequence. The entry originates in a study of blood T cell repertoires in COVID-19. At the level of the study: Whether acute or convalescent, the COVID-19 samples came from the United States, Italy and Spain. PBMCs, B-cell-depleted T cells, or T cells provided the cDNA or gDNA that made up the material.

The authors' processing: Reference gene primer amplification gave estimated nucleated cell counts. The assay was immunoSEQ multiplex PCR, and TCRdb's table has in-frame clones only and misses some. From that table come the V and J calls and clone size; the DNA was used to work out D and trimming. The repertoire holds approximately 280,000 clones, roughly 86% seen once, with approximately 8.5% in the top ten. Germline-derived CDR1 and CDR2 are SGHVS and FQNEAQ. The J segment lost 3 bases and the V segment lost 5 bases, leaving 4 bases of the junction unmatched. This CDR3 has 14 residues. The sequence was collected from a man aged 18 to 35 with active or convalescent COVID-19. The chain carries TRBV7-8 and TRBJ1-1; TRBD1 matches at 9 bases. Sequenced sample: peripheral blood. The CDR3 region has the DNA TGTGCCAGCAGCAAACAGGGGGCGGACACTGAAGCTTTCTTT. Its translation is CASSKQGADTEAFF.